This passage covers 18 T cell receptor beta chains from one sample sequenced in a study of shared T cell receptors in the human thymus. Libraries were prepared by immunoSEQ multiplex PCR; TCRdb keeps only in-frame clonotypes and omits some of them. The sample includes roughly 550,000 clones, about 80% of them seen just once. A further study also used this sample, focusing on human thymus T cells.

The sample comprised thymocytes. Receptor source: a boy in the first two years of life with a congenital heart defect.

The chain carries TRBV7-9 and TRBJ1-2; 7 positions agree with TRBD1. The germline CDR1 and CDR2 sequences are SEHNR and FQNEAQ (reference sequence). This CDR3 has 15 amino acids. After removal of 5 bases from V and 5 bases from J, the junction contained 11 bases not matched to a gene. In nucleotides, the CDR3 is TGTGCCAGCAGCCTCCGACAGGGATTAGTTTATGGCTACACCTTC. Translated, it gives CASSLRQGLVYGYTF.

The rearrangement uses TRBV5-6 and TRBJ1-2; D might be TRBD1 (5 bases). In germline, CDR1 is SGHDT, CDR2 YYEEEE. V was cut by 1 base and J by 7 bases, with 17 bases left in between. The CDR3 totals 15 residues. The CDR3 DNA reads TGTGCCAGCAGCTTGCACCCAGGGTTTTCGGTTGGCTACACCTTC. Protein product: CASSLHPGFSVGYTF.

This chain uses TRBV25-1 with TRBJ2-1; TRBD2 agrees at 10 bases. The CDR3 sequence is 14 residues long. The V and J ends lost 3 bases and 7 bases, in that order; junction bases with no gene match: 3. Germline CDR1 is MGHDK and CDR2 is SYGVNS. The CDR3 nucleotides are TGTGCCAGCAGTGAGGTTAGCGGGAGGAATGAGCAGTTCTTC. This codes for CASSEVSGRNEQFF.

This chain connects TRBV29-1 to TRBJ2-3; 14 bases map to TRBD2. J gave up 4 bases and V 5 bases, and 8 bases lay outside the gene matches. This CDR3 has 16 amino acids. Germline V gene data show CDR1 as SQVTM and CDR2 as ANQGSEA. CDR3 in amino acids: CSVIPGTSGRSDTQYF. The CDR3 DNA sequence: TGCAGCGTTATTCCCGGGACTAGCGGGAGATCAGATACGCAGTATTTT.

The chain uses TRBV6-4 and TRBJ2-7; D not certain. Trimming left V 0 bases short and J 5 bases short, with 14 bases between. Germline values: CDR1 MRHNA, CDR2 SNTAGT. The CDR3 sequence is 15 residues long. This chain's CDR3 is CASSDSVYGRHEQYF. The CDR3 DNA sequence: TGTGCCAGCAGTGACTCGGTCTACGGTCGCCACGAGCAGTACTTC.

The genes are TRBV7-7 and TRBJ2-5; no clear D gene. Germline-derived CDR1 and CDR2 are SSHAT and FNYEAQ (reference sequence). V was cut by 0 bases and J by 3 bases, with 11 bases left in between. This CDR3 spans 15 amino acids. The CDR3 loop reads CASSLAPLTEETQYF. The CDR3 DNA follows: TGTGCCAGCAGCTTAGCCCCACTAACGGAAGAGACCCAGTACTTC.

V and J are TRBV19 and TRBJ2-2; D is unclear. V lost 1 base, J lost 1 base, and 7 bases lay in between. Germline lookup yields CDR1 LNHDA and CDR2 SQIVND (reference sequence). The CDR3 is 15 residues long. CDR3 DNA sequence: TGTGCCAGTAGTATAGTTCGCGGGAACACCGGGGAGCTGTTTTTT. This translates into CASSIVRGNTGELFF.

The gene calls are TRBV5-4 and TRBJ1-3, with D tentatively TRBD1 (6 bases). The germline gives CDR1 SGHNT, CDR2 YYREEE (reference sequence). The CDR3 runs to 14 residues. The V end lost 4 bases, the J end lost 4 bases, and 12 bases lay between the germline ends. CDR3 coding DNA: TGTGCCAGCAGCGACACAGGGTACGGAAACACCATATATTTT. This gives the protein CASSDTGYGNTIYF.

This sequence joins TRBV10-3 and TRBJ1-5; 8 bases are shared with TRBD1. Unmatched junction bases numbered 8, after V lost 10 bases and J lost 3 bases. This CDR3 has 14 residues. The V gene's germline CDR1 is ENHRY and CDR2 SYGVKD. CDR3 region: CATNTGGDNQPQHF. CDR3 sequence (DNA): TGTGCCACCAACACAGGGGGGGACAATCAGCCCCAGCATTTT.

This sequence joins TRBV19 and TRBJ1-2, with D unresolved. V was clipped by 5 bases and J by 5 bases, with 15 bases between them. The length of the CDR3 is 14 residues. Germline V gene data show CDR1 as LNHDA and CDR2 as SQIVND (reference sequence). CDR3 nucleotides: TGTGCCAGTAGTCTCCCGGGAGAGGAATATGGCTACACCTTC. Translating it yields CASSLPGEEYGYTF.

V is TRBV9 and J is TRBJ1-2; D not resolved. This CDR3 spans 12 amino acids. The germline CDR1 and CDR2 sequences are SGDLS and YYNGEE. Trimming removed 6 bases from V and 5 bases from J, with 11 bases in between. CDR3 sequence reads: CASTSSYYGYTF. For the CDR3, the DNA is TGTGCCAGCACGTCGTCGTATTATGGCTACACCTTC. Together with reference TRBV9 and TRBJ1-2, the CDR3 gives the full variable domain: DSGVTQTPKHLITATGQRVTLRCSPRSGDLSVYWYQQSLDQGLQFLIQYYNGEERAKGNILERFSAQQFPDLHSELNLSSLELGDSALYFCASTSSYYGYTFGSGTRLTVV.

Only one count was recorded for this clone. The rearrangement uses TRBV7-2 and TRBJ2-3, with 12 bases aligning to TRBD2. In germline, CDR1 is SGHTA, CDR2 FQGNSA. The CDR3 spans 16 residues. J was trimmed by 6 bases and V by 6 bases; bases with no gene match: 10. CDR3 in amino acids: CASSPRLAGDPDTQYF. CDR3 sequence (DNA): TGTGCCAGCAGTCCAAGACTAGCGGGAGATCCGGATACGCAGTATTTT. The full variable domain, in which reference TRBV7-2 and TRBJ2-3 provide the parts outside the CDR3, is GAGVSQSPSNKVTEKGKDVELRCDPISGHTALYWYRQSLGQGLEFLIYFQGNSAPDKSGLPSDRFSAERTGGSVSTLTIQRTQQEDSAVYLCASSPRLAGDPDTQYFGPGTRLTVL.

The chain links TRBV6-5 to TRBJ1-1, with D perhaps matching TRBD1 (6 bases). Germline CDR1 is MNHEY and CDR2 is SVGAGI. This CDR3 comprises 14 residues. Trimming took 3 bases from V and 4 from J, leaving 12 bases between them. The CDR3 protein is CASSYRGGSTEAFF. The CDR3, as DNA: TGTGCCAGCAGTTATAGGGGGGGGAGCACTGAAGCTTTCTTT.

The chain employs TRBV19 and TRBJ1-2; perhaps TRBD1 as D (5 bases). Germline CDR1 LNHDA, CDR2 SQIVND (reference sequence). CDR3 size: 13 residues. V lost 6 bases and J lost 2, with 10 bases in between. The CDR3 sequence: CASSYRTNYGYTF. In DNA, the CDR3 is TGTGCCAGTAGCTACAGGACAAACTATGGCTACACCTTC.

The V call is TRBV5-4, the J call TRBJ2-7; 14 bases align to TRBD2. Germline trimming cut 4 bases from V and 0 bases from J; bases unmatched to any gene: 15. Germline assignment: CDR1 SGHNT and CDR2 YYREEE (reference sequence). This CDR3 region has 20 residues. The CDR3 here is CASSLRGQGLAGASSYEQYF. The DNA of the CDR3 is TGTGCCAGCAGCCTCCGGGGACAGGGACTAGCGGGAGCAAGCTCCTACGAGCAGTACTTC.

The V gene is TRBV30, the J gene TRBJ2-1; TRBD1 matches 8 bases. With 4 bases clipped from V and 0 bases from J, the junction kept 8 bases outside the gene matches. Germline CDR1 and CDR2: GTSNPN and SVGIG (reference sequence). The CDR3 is 16 amino acids. CDR3 coding DNA: TGTGCCTGGATTCGGACAGGGCAGAGCTCCTACAATGAGCAGTTCTTC. This encodes CAWIRTGQSSYNEQFF.

This clone was picked up a small number of times. The chain uses TRBV4-1 and TRBJ2-7; TRBD2 matches 9 bases. Germline loops: CDR1 MGHRA, CDR2 YSYEKL. Trimming removed 4 bases from V and 4 bases from J; junction bases left unmatched: 8. The CDR3 spans 15 residues. CDR3 DNA sequence: TGCGCCAGCAGCCTAAACGGGCTAGCGGGATACGAGCAGTACTTC. Translating it yields CASSLNGLAGYEQYF.

This chain links TRBV19 with TRBJ1-1; no firm D call. CDR1 LNHDA and CDR2 SQIVND come from the germline V gene (reference sequence). Trimming left V 4 bases short and J 10 bases short, with 13 bases between. The CDR3 runs to 12 residues. DNA of the CDR3: TGTGCCAGTAGTAGCGGAATGGATTTAGCTTTCTTT. It specifies CASSSGMDLAFF.